Below are 13 T cell receptor beta chains sequenced from a single sample in a study of tumor-infiltrating lymphocytes in primary liver carcinoma. Joint extraction of RNA and DNA used roughly 18-34 mg of bulk tissue that was unsorted. From approximately 0.5 ug of total RNA, TCR beta-specific cDNA was reverse-transcribed using a constant-region primer. Researchers made the TCR beta libraries by running three nested multiplex PCR rounds with slightly modified ARM-PCR. Both of the initial two PCR rounds ran for around 9 cycles and employed TRBV1-TRBV30 forward primers alongside a C-beta reverse primer. TCRdb processed the multiplex PCR reads anew with MiXCR; each CDR3 protein has one entry. The sample shows more than 70,000 distinct CDR3 sequences, 60% to 75% of them seen only once. The material sequenced was liver tumor tissue from sampling region 1. The subset was: tumor region T1, superior pole. The source of these receptors is a man aged 35-49 years with primary liver carcinoma and hepatitis B virus infection.

Worth noting for this clonotype: A read error may account for a junction end that differs from germline. The rearrangement joins TRBV7-8 to TRBJ2-1; TRBD1 might be the D (5 bases). The CDR3 runs 17 residues. Germline V gives CDR1 SGHVS, CDR2 FQNEAQ. CDR3 sequence (DNA): TGTGTCAGCAGCTTAGATCTAGGGGCAACTACCTACAATGAGCAGTTCTTC. Translated, it gives CVSSLDLGATTYNEQFF.

Judged by abundance, this clonotype is medium-sized. The chain links TRBV29-1 to TRBJ2-1, with TRBD2 identical over 10 bases. There are 14 residues in the CDR3. CDR1 and CDR2 from the germline V gene are SQVTM and ANQGSEA. Trimming cost V 6 bases and J 7 bases; bases outside gene matches: 9. Here the CDR3 reads CSVLKAGGPNEQFF. The CDR3 nucleotides read TGCAGCGTCCTCAAAGCGGGAGGGCCAAATGAGCAGTTCTTC.

This sequence joins TRBV7-9 and TRBJ2-3; tentative D call: TRBD2 (6 bases). This CDR3 has 15 amino acids. Germline values: CDR1 SEHNR, CDR2 FQNEAQ (reference sequence). With 3 bases removed from V and 2 bases from J, the gap between germline ends came to 12 bases. The CDR3 bases are TGTGCCAGCAGCTTGGTAATAGCGGCCACAGATACGCAGTATTTT. This encodes CASSLVIAATDTQYF.

In regard to this clonotype: Its ends do not fully match the called genes, so a read error is possible. The chain uses TRBV4-1 and TRBJ1-6; no reliable D call. Germline V lookup: CDR1 MGHRA, CDR2 YSYEKL. The CDR3 extends over 15 amino acids. Written as DNA, the CDR3 is TGCGCCAGCAGCCAAGACAGCCTTGGAAATTCACCCTTCCACTTT. It codes for CASSQDSLGNSPFHF.

In regard to this clonotype: Germline is not matched at one junction end, which may reflect a read error. The chain links TRBV11-2 to TRBJ2-1; D is unclear. CDR1 and CDR2 from the germline V gene are SGHAT and FQNNGV. The CDR3 has 13 amino acids. The CDR3 DNA is TGTGCCAACAGCCTAACGGCTCTCAATGGGCGGTTCTTC. Translating gives CANSLTALNGRFF.

The sample holds one count of this clonotype. Germline is not matched at one junction end, which may reflect a read error. The chain combines TRBV6-5 with TRBJ2-6, with 7 bases aligning to TRBD1. The V gene's germline CDR1 is MNHEY and CDR2 SVGAGI. This CDR3 spans 16 amino acids. The CDR3 DNA reads as TGTGCTAGCAGTTACCTAAAGGGGGCCGGGACCAACGTCCTGACTTTC. It yields the protein CASSYLKGAGTNVLTF.

This clonotype was seen at least ten times. The genes are TRBV4-2 and TRBJ1-1, with a weak D call TRBD1 (6 bases). Germline V gene sequence: CDR1 LGHNA, CDR2 YNFKEQ. There are 13 residues in the CDR3. V was clipped by 1 base and J by 6 bases, with 9 bases between them. In DNA form, the CDR3 reads TGTGCCAGCAGCCAAGGGAGGGGGTCTGAAGCTTTCTTT. As protein: CASSQGRGSEAFF.

Comments on this clonotype: A much larger clone differs from this one at a single base, so this may be a read error. The V gene is TRBV28, the J gene TRBJ2-7; 8 bases are shared with TRBD1. The CDR3 totals 14 residues. CDR1 and CDR2 from the germline V gene are MDHEN and SYDVKM. V lost 2 bases, J lost 2 bases, and 2 bases stayed unmatched. In nucleotides, the CDR3 is TGTGCCAGCAGTTTAGCGGACAGGGCCTACGAGCAGTACTTC. It yields the protein CASSLADRAYEQYF.

This clonotype qualifies as large. The chain joins TRBV10-1 to TRBJ2-1; a weak D match, TRBD1 (5 bases). CDR1 WNHNN and CDR2 SYGVQD come from the germline V gene (reference sequence). V gave up 6 bases and J gave up 0 bases, with 9 bases separating them. The length of the CDR3 is 14 residues. CDR3 DNA: TGCGCCAGCAGCGACAGAAGCTCCTACAATGAGCAGTTCTTC. It encodes CASSDRSSYNEQFF.

This clonotype was seen a few times. The chain employs TRBV19 and TRBJ2-7; D is uncertain. The CDR3 runs 14 residues. Trimming took off 5 bases at V and 0 bases at J, with 11 bases between the two ends. In germline, CDR1 is LNHDA, CDR2 SQIVND (reference sequence). The CDR3 is CASSVSASSYEQYF. The CDR3 bases are TGTGCCAGTAGTGTCAGTGCCTCCTCCTACGAGCAGTACTTC.

For this clonotype: The CDR3 end shows no conserved phenylalanine or tryptophan, and so a read error is likely. CDR3 amino acids: CASSQVTSGSREIQYC. The CDR3, as DNA: TGTGCCAGCAGCCAAGTAACTAGCGGGAGTAGGGAGATCCAGTACTGC. The genes are TRBV4-2 and TRBJ2-5, with 11 bases aligning to TRBD2. CDR1 and CDR2 from the germline V gene are LGHNA and YNFKEQ. This CDR3 has 16 amino acids.

This clonotype was seen many times. This chain links TRBV6-4 with TRBJ1-1; no clear D. CDR3 length: 13 residues. Trimming took off 3 bases at V and 5 bases at J, with 10 bases between the two ends. Per germline, CDR1 MRHNA and CDR2 SNTAGT. The CDR3 sequence: CASSERGETEAFF. The CDR3 nucleotides read TGTGCCAGCAGTGAGCGGGGTGAGACTGAAGCTTTCTTT.

Turning to this clonotype: At one end the junction does not follow the germline gene, possibly because of a read error. The chain carries TRBV29-1 and TRBJ2-5; 11 bases match TRBD2. Germline assignment: CDR1 SQVTM and CDR2 ANQGSEA. CDR3 size: 19 residues. The CDR3 loop reads CSVEGRLAGGSRGQEIQYF. As DNA, the CDR3 is TGCAGCGTTGAGGGGAGGCTAGCGGGAGGATCAAGGGGTCAAGAGATCCAGTACTTC.